Listed below are T cell receptor beta chains from one sample, sequenced in a study of EBV T-cell therapy then PD-1 blockade in nasopharyngeal carcinoma. The antigens for these receptors are not known. The protocol was immunoSEQ multiplex PCR, while the TCRdb copy is restricted to in-frame clones and leaves out a portion. The sample carries 22,000 or so clones, under 90% recorded once. Sample: CD8+ T cells from blood, taken at day -245 from a patient whose treatment included autologous EBV-specific T cells and nivolumab. These receptors came from a man aged 35-49 years with nasopharyngeal carcinoma. The CDR3 runs from the conserved cysteine through the conserved F or W. The D gene is left open where the match is weak. Where a row states a size, it is once, few, many or the class of an expanded clone; other rows omit it.

V gene	clone size	J gene	D gene	CDR3 DNA	CDR3 protein
TRBV3-1/TRBV3-2	NA	TRBJ2-4	TRBD2	TGTGCCAGCAGCCCCACTAGCGGGGGGGTAGCCAAAAACATTCAGTACTTC	CASSPTSGGVAKNIQYF
TRBV6-4	NA	TRBJ2-2	NA	TGTGCCAGCAGTGACCTACAGGATAACACCGGGGAGCTGTTTTTT	CASSDLQDNTGELFF
TRBV5-6	NA	TRBJ1-2	NA	TGTGCCAGCAGCTTGGGAGGCAGCACGTCCGGTTATGGCTACACCTTC	CASSLGGSTSGYGYTF
TRBV4-1	NA	TRBJ1-2	NA	TGCGCCAGCAGCCAAGGCAGGACAAATATTTATGGCTACACCTTC	CASSQGRTNIYGYTF
TRBV13	NA	TRBJ1-2	NA	TGTGCCAGCAGCTCCTGGACAAGGAATCATGGCTACACCTTC	CASSSWTRNHGYTF
TRBV6-5	few	TRBJ1-2	TRBD1	TGTGCCAGCAGGAGGGGACAGTCGGGCTTGCGCTACACCTTC	CASRRGQSGLRYTF
TRBV4-3	NA	TRBJ2-1	NA	TGCGCCAGCAGCCATGGGGCCTCCTACAATGAGCAGTTCTTC	CASSHGASYNEQFF
TRBV3-1/TRBV3-2	NA	TRBJ2-5	TRBD2	TGTGCCAGCAGCCAAGCCCCTAAAGAACTAGCGGAAGAGACCCAGTACTTC	CASSQAPKELAEETQYF
TRBV6-2/TRBV6-3	NA	TRBJ1-4	TRBD1	TGTGCCAGCAGTTACTCCGGACAGGCGGTGGAAAAACTGTTTTTT	CASSYSGQAVEKLFF
TRBV6-4	few	TRBJ2-3	TRBD2	TGTGCCAGCAGTGACTCGACTAGCGGGGGAGGCACAGATACGCAGTATTTT	CASSDSTSGGGTDTQYF
TRBV19	NA	TRBJ2-2	NA	TGTGCCAGTAGTATAGAGGGACGCCCCACCGGGGAGCTGTTTTTT	CASSIEGRPTGELFF
TRBV6-2/TRBV6-3	NA	TRBJ2-1	TRBD2	TGTGCCAGCAGTAACGAGGCGGGGGGGTACAATGAGCAGTTCTTC	CASSNEAGGYNEQFF
TRBV9	NA	TRBJ2-6	NA	TGTGCCAGCAGCGTAAATCCGGACTCTGGGGCCAACGTCCTGACTTTC	CASSVNPDSGANVLTF
TRBV9	NA	TRBJ1-1	TRBD1	TGTGCCAGCAGCGGGGACAGCAACACTGAAGCTTTCTTT	CASSGDSNTEAFF
TRBV19	NA	TRBJ2-5	TRBD2	TGTGCCAGTACTAGCGGGGGCCAAGAGACCCAGTACTTC	CASTSGGQETQYF
TRBV6-5	NA	TRBJ1-6	NA	TGTGCCAGCAGTTACTCGACGAGTTATAATTCACCCCTCCACTTT	CASSYSTSYNSPLHF
TRBV6-2/TRBV6-3	NA	TRBJ2-3	NA	TGTGCCAGCAGTTACGTGACTCCAGGCACAGATACGCAGTATTTT	CASSYVTPGTDTQYF
TRBV4-3	NA	TRBJ2-7	NA	TGCGCCAGCAGCCAAGATGGGGGACGCTACGAGCAGTACTTC	CASSQDGGRYEQYF
TRBV10-3	NA	TRBJ2-1	NA	TGTGCCATCAGTGAGACGGAGGGGTACAATGAGCAGTTCTTC	CAISETEGYNEQFF
TRBV4-1	NA	TRBJ2-7	TRBD1	TGCGCCAGCAGCCACCTGGGACAGGTAACCTACGAGCAGTACTTC	CASSHLGQVTYEQYF
TRBV5-6	NA	TRBJ2-4	NA	TGTGCCAGCAGCTTGGGCGGGGAAAACATTCAGTACTTC	CASSLGGENIQYF
TRBV6-2/TRBV6-3	once	TRBJ2-7	NA	TGTGCCAGCAGTTACTCAACAGCCTCCTACGAGCAGTACTTC	CASSYSTASYEQYF
TRBV4-1	NA	TRBJ2-7	NA	TGCGCCAGCAGCCCAAGCGCCCAGACCTTATCCTACGAGCAGTACTTC	CASSPSAQTLSYEQYF
TRBV6-1	NA	TRBJ1-1	TRBD1	TGTGCCAGCAGCCTAGACCCCGACAGGGCCACTGAAGCTTTCTTT	CASSLDPDRATEAFF
TRBV13	NA	TRBJ2-2	NA	TGTGCCAGCAGCTTCAGCTACACCGGGGAGCTGTTTTTT	CASSFSYTGELFF
TRBV4-1	NA	TRBJ2-1	NA	TGCGCCAGCGGGGACTCTTCCTACAATGAGCAGTTCTTC	CASGDSSYNEQFF
TRBV4-2	NA	TRBJ1-2	NA	TGTGCCAGCAGCCACCCGGCAGCGGGGGCCGGGGGCTATGGCTACACCTTC	CASSHPAAGAGGYGYTF
TRBV4-1	NA	TRBJ2-5	NA	TGCGCCAGCAGCCAAGAGAGTGGACGGGATCAAGAGACCCAGTACTTC	CASSQESGRDQETQYF
TRBV28	few	TRBJ1-5	NA	TGTGCCAGCAGCCCAGCGGATCAGCCCCAGCATTTT	CASSPADQPQHF
TRBV27	NA	TRBJ2-1	TRBD2	TGTGCCAGCAGGCGGGGGGGCCCGAACAATGAGCAGTTCTTC	CASRRGGPNNEQFF
TRBV5-1	once	TRBJ1-2	NA	TGCGCCAGCAGCGCCGGGGCAGTCCGGCCCAGCCATGGCTACACCTTC	CASSAGAVRPSHGYTF
TRBV30	NA	TRBJ1-1	NA	TGTGCCTGGTCCCAATGGGGGTACTCGAACACTGAAGCTTTCTTT	CAWSQWGYSNTEAFF
TRBV19	NA	TRBJ1-5	NA	TGTGCCAGTGATGACCTCCATCAGCCCCAGCATTTT	CASDDLHQPQHF
TRBV13	NA	TRBJ1-5	NA	TGTGCCAGCAGCCGCAGTGGGAATCAGCCCCAGCATTTT	CASSRSGNQPQHF
TRBV5-5	NA	TRBJ2-7	NA	TGTGCCAGCAGCTTCGGGGTTAGCTACGAGCAGTACTTC	CASSFGVSYEQYF
TRBV18	NA	TRBJ1-4	TRBD1	TGTGCCAGCTCACCCGGTGGGACAGGGGAAAATGAAAAACTGTTTTTT	CASSPGGTGENEKLFF
TRBV12-3/TRBV12-4	NA	TRBJ1-2	NA	TGTGCCAGCAGTCTTACTCCAGGGAATGGCTACACCTTC	CASSLTPGNGYTF
TRBV4-3	NA	TRBJ2-2	NA	TGCGCCAGCAGCCAAGATACGTTTAGCGCCGTGATCACCGGGGAGCTGTTTTTT	CASSQDTFSAVITGELFF
TRBV11-2	once	TRBJ2-2	NA	TGTGCCAGCAGCGCCGGGACGGGGGTGCATTTATACACCGGGGAGCTGTTTTTT	CASSAGTGVHLYTGELFF
TRBV19	NA	TRBJ2-7	NA	TGTGCCAGTAGTGCTTGGGACGGATCCTACGAGCAGTACTTC	CASSAWDGSYEQYF
TRBV27	once	TRBJ2-3	TRBD2	TGTGCCAGCAGTTCCCTTAGGACTAGGGTTGGCACAGATACGCAGTATTTT	CASSSLRTRVGTDTQYF
TRBV6-2/TRBV6-3	NA	TRBJ2-7	NA	TGTGCCAGCAGTACCTTGCTGGTCCCCTACGAGCAGTACTTC	CASSTLLVPYEQYF
TRBV5-4	NA	TRBJ2-1	TRBD1	TGTGCCAGCAGCCCCTCGGGACAGGGGCTCAATGAGCAGTTCTTC	CASSPSGQGLNEQFF
TRBV6-4	few	TRBJ1-1	TRBD1	TGTGCCAGCAGTGAGCGGGCCGGACAGGGGAACACTGAAGCTTTCTTT	CASSERAGQGNTEAFF
TRBV7-9	NA	TRBJ2-1	NA	TGTGCCAGCAGCTTAGTGGCGGGCGTTCACAATGAGCAGTTCTTC	CASSLVAGVHNEQFF
TRBV13	NA	TRBJ2-5	NA	TGTGCCAGCAGTTCCACAGAGGGACACCAAGAGACCCAGTACTTC	CASSSTEGHQETQYF
TRBV7-9	few	TRBJ1-5	NA	TGTGCCAGCAGCTCGACGAGGGGGCCCCAGCATTTT	CASSSTRGPQHF
TRBV7-9	NA	TRBJ2-7	NA	TGTGCCAGCAGCTTAGGGTCGGGATCATACGAGCAGTACTTC	CASSLGSGSYEQYF
TRBV7-8	NA	TRBJ2-1	NA	TGTGCCAGCAGCCCCGGAGGTGGCGGGGTAACTAATGAGCAGTTCTTC	CASSPGGGGVTNEQFF
TRBV19	NA	TRBJ2-7	NA	TGTGCCAGTAGTCCGAAGGGGTCGGACGAGCAGTACTTC	CASSPKGSDEQYF
TRBV4-2	NA	TRBJ1-1	NA	TGTGCCAGCAGCCAAGAACCGGCCTGGGAGAACACTGAAGCTTTCTTT	CASSQEPAWENTEAFF
TRBV11-2	few	TRBJ1-2	NA	TGTGCCAGCAGCTTAGACTCCAGGTCCTATGGAGGCTACACCTTC	CASSLDSRSYGGYTF
TRBV24-1	medium-sized	TRBJ2-2	TRBD1	TGTGCCACCAGTGATCTGGGACAGGGGGACACCGGGGAGCTGTTTTTT	CATSDLGQGDTGELFF
TRBV2	NA	TRBJ1-2	TRBD1	TGTGCCAGCAGAGATATCGGACAGGGAAGCTATGGCTACACCTTC	CASRDIGQGSYGYTF
TRBV4-3	once	TRBJ2-7	TRBD2	TGCGCCAGCAGCCCAGGACTAGCCTTTTTGTTAGAGCAGTACTTC	CASSPGLAFLLEQYF
TRBV27	NA	TRBJ1-4	TRBD1	TGTGCCAGCAGGGGACACAGGGGGACTAATGAAAAACTGTTTTTT	CASRGHRGTNEKLFF
TRBV12-3/TRBV12-4	NA	TRBJ2-7	NA	TGTGCCAGCAGTTTAGGGCCCCGAGGCGAGCAGTACTTC	CASSLGPRGEQYF
TRBV7-8	NA	TRBJ1-1	NA	TGTGCCAGCAGCTTAGAATGGAGGGCCGACACTGAAGCTTTCTTT	CASSLEWRADTEAFF
TRBV6-1	many	TRBJ1-2	NA	TGTGCCAGCAGTGAATTTGTCGCCGGAAACTATGGCTACACCTTC	CASSEFVAGNYGYTF
TRBV5-6	NA	TRBJ2-3	TRBD2	TGTGCCAGCTTACTAGCGGGTAGTACAGATACGCAGTATTTT	CASLLAGSTDTQYF